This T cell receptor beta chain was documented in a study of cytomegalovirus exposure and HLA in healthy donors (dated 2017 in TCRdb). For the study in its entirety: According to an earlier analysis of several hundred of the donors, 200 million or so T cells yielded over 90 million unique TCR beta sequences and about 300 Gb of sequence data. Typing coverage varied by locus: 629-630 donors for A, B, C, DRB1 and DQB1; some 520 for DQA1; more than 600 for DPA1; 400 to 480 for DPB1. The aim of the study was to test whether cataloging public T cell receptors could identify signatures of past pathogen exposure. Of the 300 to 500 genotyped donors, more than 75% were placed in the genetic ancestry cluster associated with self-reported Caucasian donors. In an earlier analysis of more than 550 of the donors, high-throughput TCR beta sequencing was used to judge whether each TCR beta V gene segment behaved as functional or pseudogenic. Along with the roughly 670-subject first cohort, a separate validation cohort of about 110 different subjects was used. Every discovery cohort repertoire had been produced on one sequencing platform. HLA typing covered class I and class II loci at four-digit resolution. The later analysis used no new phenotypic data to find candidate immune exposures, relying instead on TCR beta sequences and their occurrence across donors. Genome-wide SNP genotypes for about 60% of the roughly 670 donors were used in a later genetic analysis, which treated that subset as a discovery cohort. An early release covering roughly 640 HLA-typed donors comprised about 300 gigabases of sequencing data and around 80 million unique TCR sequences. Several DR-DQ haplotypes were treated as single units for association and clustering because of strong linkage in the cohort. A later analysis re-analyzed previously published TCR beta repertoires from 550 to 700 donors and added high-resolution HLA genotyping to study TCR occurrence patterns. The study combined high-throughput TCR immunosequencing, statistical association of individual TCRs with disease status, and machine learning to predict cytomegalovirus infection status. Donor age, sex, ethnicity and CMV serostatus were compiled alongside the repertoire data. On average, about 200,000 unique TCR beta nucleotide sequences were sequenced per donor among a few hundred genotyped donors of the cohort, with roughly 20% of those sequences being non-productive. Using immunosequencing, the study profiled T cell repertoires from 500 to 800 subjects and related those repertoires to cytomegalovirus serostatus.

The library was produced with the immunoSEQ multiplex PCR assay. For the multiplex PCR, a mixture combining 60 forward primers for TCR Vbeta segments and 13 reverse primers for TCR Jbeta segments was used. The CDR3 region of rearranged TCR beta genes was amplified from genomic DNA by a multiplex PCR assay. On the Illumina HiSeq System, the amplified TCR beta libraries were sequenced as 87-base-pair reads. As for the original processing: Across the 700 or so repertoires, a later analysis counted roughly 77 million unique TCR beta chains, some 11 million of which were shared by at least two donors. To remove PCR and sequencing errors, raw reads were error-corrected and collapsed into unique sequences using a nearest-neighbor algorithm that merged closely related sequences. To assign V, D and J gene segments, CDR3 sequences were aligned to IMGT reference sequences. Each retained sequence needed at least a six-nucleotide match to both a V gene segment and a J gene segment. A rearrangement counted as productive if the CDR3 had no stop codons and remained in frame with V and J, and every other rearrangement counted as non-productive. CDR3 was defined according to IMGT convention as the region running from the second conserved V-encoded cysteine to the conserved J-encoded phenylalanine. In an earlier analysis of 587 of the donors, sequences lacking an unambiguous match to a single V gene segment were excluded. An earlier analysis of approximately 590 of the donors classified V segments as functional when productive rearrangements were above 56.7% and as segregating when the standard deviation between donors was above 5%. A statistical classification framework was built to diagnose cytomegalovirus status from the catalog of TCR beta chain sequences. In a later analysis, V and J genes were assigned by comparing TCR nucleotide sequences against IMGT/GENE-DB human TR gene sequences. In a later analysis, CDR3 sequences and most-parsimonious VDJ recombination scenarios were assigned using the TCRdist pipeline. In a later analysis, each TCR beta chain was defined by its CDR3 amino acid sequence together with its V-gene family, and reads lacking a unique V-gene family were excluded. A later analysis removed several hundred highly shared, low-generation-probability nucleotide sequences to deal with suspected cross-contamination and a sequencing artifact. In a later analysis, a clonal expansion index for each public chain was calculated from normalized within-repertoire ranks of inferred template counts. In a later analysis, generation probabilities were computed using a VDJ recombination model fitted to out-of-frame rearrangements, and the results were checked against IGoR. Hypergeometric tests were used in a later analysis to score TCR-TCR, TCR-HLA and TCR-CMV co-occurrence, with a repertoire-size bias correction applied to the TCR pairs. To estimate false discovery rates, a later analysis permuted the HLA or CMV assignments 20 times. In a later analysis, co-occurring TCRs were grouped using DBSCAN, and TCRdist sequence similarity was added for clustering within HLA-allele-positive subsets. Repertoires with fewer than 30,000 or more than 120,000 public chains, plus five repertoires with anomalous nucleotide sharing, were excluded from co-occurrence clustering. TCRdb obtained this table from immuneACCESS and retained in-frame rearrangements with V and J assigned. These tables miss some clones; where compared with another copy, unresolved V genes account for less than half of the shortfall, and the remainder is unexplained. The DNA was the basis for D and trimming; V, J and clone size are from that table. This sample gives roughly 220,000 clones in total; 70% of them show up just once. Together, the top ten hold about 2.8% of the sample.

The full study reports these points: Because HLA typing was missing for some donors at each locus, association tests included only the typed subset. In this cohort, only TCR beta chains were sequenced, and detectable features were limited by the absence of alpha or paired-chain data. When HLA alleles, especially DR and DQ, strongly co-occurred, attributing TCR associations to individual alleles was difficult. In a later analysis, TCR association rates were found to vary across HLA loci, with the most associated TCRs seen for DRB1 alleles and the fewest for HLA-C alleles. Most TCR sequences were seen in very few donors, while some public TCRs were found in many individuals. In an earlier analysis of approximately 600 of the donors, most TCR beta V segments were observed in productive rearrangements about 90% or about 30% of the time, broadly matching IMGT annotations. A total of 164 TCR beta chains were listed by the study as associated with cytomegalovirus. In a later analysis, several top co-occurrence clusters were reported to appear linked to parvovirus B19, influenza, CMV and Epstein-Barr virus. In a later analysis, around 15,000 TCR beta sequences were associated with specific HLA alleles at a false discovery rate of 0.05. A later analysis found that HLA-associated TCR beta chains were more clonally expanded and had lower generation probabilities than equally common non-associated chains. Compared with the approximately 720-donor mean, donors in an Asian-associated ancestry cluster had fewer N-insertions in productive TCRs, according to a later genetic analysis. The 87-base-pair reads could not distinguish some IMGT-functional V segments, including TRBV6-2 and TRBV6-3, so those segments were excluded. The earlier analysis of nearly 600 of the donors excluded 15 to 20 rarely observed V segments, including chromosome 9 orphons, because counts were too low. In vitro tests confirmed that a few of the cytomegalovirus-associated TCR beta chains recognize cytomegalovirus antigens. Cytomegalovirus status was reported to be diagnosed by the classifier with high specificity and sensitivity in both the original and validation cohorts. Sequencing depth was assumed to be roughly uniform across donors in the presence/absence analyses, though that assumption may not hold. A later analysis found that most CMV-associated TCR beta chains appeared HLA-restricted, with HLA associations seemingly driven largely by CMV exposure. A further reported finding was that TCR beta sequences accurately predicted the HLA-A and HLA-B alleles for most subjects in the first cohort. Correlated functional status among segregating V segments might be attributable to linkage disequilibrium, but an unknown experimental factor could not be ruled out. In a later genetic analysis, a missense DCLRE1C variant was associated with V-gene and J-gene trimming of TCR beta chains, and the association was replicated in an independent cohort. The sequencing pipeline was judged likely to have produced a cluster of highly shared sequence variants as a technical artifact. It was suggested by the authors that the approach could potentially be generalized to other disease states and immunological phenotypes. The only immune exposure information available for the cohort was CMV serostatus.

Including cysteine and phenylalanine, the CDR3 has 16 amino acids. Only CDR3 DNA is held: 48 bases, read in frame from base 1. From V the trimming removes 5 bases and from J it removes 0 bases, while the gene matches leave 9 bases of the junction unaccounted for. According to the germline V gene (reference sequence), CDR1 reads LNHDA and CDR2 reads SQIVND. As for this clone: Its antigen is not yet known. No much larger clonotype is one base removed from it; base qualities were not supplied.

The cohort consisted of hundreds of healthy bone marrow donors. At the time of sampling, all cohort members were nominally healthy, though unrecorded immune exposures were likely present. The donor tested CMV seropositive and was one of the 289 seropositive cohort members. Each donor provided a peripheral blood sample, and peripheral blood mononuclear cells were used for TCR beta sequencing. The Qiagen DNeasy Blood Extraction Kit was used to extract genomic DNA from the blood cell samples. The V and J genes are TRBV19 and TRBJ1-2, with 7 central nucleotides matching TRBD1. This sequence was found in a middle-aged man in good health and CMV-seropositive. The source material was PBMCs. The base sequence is TGTGCCAGTAGTCCCCAGGGACAGATATCTAACTATGGCTACACCTTC. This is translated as CASSPQGQISNYGYTF.